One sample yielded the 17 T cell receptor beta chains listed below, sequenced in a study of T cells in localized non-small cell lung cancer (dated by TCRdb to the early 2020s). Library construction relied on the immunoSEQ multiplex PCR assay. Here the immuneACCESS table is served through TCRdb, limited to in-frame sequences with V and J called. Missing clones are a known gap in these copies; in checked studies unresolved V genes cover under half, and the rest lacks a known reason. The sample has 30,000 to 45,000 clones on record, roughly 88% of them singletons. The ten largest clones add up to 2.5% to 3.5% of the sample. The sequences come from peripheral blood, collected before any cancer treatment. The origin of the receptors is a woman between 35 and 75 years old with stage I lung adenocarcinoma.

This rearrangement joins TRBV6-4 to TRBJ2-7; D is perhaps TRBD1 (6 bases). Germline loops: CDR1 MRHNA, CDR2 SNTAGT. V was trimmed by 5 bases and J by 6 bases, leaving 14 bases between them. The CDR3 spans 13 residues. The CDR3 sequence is CASSQNQGGEQYF. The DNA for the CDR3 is TGTGCCAGCAGTCAAAACCAAGGGGGCGAGCAGTACTTC.

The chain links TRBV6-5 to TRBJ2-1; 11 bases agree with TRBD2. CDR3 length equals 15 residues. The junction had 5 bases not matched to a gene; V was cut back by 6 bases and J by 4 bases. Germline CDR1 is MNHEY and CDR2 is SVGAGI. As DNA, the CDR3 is TGTGCCAGCAGGGGAGGGACTAGCGGTTACAATGAGCAGTTCTTC. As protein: CASRGGTSGYNEQFF.

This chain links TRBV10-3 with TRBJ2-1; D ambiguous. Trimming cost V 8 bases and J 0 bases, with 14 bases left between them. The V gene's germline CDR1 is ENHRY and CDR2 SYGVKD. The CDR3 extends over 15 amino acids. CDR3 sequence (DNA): TGTGCCATCGCTGAATCACAGAGCTCCTACAATGAGCAGTTCTTC. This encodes CAIAESQSSYNEQFF.

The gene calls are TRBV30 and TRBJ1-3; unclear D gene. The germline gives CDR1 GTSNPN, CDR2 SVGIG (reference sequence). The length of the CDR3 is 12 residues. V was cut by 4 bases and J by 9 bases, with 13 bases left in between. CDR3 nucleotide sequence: TGTGCCTGGACTCGTCTTGAGGGCACCATATATTTT. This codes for CAWTRLEGTIYF.

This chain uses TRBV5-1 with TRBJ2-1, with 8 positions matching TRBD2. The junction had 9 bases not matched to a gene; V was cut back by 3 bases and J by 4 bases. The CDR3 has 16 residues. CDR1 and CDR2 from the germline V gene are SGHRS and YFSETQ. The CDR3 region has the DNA TGCGCCAGCAGCTATATAGCGGGATCACTTTACAATGAGCAGTTCTTC. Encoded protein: CASSYIAGSLYNEQFF.

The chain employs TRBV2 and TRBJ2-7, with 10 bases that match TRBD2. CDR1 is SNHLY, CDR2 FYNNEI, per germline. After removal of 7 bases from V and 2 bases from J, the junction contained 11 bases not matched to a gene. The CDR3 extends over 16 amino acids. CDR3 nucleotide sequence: TGTGCCAGCACCCCTACGGCCGGACTAGCGGCCTACGAGCAGTACTTC. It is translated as CASTPTAGLAAYEQYF.

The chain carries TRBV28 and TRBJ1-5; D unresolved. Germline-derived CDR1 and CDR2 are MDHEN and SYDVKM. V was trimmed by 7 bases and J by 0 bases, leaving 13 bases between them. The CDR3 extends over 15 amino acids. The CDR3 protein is CASTRRVYSNQPQHF. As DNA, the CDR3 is TGTGCCAGCACCCGGCGGGTCTATAGCAATCAGCCCCAGCATTTT.

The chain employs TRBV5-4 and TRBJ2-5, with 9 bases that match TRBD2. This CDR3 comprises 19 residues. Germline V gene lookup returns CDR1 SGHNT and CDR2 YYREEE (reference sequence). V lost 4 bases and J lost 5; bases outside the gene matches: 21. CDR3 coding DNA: TGTGCCAGCAGCGCCCGCCCCCCGGCGGTAGCGGGAGCGTGGGAGACCCAGTACTTC. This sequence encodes CASSARPPAVAGAWETQYF.

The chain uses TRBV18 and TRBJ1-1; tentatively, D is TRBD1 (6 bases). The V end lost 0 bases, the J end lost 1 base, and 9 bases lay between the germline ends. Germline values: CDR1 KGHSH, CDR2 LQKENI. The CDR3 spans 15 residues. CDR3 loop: CASSPPGGANTEAFF. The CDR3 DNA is TGTGCCAGCTCACCACCCGGGGGGGCGAACACTGAAGCTTTCTTT.

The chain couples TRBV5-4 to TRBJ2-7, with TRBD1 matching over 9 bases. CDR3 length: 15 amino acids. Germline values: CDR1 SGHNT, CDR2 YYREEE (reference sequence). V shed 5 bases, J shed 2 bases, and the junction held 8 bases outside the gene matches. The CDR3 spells CASRGPGTGTYEQYF. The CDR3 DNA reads TGTGCCAGCAGGGGTCCCGGGACAGGGACCTACGAGCAGTACTTC.

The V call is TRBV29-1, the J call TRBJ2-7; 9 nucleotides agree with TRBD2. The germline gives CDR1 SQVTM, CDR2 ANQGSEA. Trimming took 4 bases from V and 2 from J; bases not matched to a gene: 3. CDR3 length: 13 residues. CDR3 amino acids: CSVAGLAAYEQYF. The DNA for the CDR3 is TGCAGCGTTGCGGGACTAGCAGCCTACGAGCAGTACTTC.

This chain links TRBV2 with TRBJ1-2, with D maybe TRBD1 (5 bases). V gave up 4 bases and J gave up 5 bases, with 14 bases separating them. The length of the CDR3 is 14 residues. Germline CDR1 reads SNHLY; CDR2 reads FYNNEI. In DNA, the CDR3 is TGTGCCAGCAGTGTGCAGGGTGAATGGTATGGCTACACCTTC. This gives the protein CASSVQGEWYGYTF.

The CDR3 sequence is CASSPALDRNSPLHF. Here the CDR3 DNA reads TGTGCCAGCTCCCCAGCCCTGGACAGGAATTCACCCCTCCACTTT. J is TRBJ1-6 and V is TRBV18; 7 positions agree with TRBD1. Trimming at V came to 6 bases and at J to 7 bases, leaving 9 bases not matched to a gene. CDR1 is KGHSH and CDR2 is LQKENI in the germline V gene. This CDR3 is built from 15 residues.

CDR3 bases: TGTGCCAGCAGTGGTGGGTTCGCTGGGGCCAACGTCCTGACTTTC. This encodes CASSGGFAGANVLTF. This chain links TRBV2 with TRBJ2-6; the D is unclear. V was pared by 4 bases and J by 2 bases, with 9 bases between. Germline assignment: CDR1 SNHLY and CDR2 FYNNEI. CDR3 length: 15 residues.

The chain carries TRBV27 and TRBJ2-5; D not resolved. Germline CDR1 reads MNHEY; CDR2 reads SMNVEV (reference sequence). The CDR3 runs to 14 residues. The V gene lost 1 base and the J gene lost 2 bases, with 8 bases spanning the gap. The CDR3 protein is CASSLLLGQETQYF. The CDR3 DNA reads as TGTGCCAGCAGTTTATTACTGGGACAAGAGACCCAGTACTTC.

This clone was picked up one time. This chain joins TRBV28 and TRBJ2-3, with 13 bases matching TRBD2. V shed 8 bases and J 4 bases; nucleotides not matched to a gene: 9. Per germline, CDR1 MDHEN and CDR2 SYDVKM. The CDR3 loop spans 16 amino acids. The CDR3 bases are TGTGCCAGCCCTCCGGGACTAGCGGGGTCCTCAGATACGCAGTATTTT. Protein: CASPPGLAGSSDTQYF.

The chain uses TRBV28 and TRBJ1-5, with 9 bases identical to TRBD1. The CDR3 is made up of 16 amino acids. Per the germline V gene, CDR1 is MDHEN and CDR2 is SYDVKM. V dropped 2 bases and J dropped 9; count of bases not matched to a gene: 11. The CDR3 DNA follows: TGTGCCAGCAGTTTAGATGGGACAGGGTGGGTTCTGCCCCAGCATTTT. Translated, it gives CASSLDGTGWVLPQHF.